These 23 T cell receptor beta chains originate from one sample sequenced in a study of blood T cells in healthy people across ages. Next came a second PCR, run for roughly 7 to 12 cycles, which used a sample-barcoded 5' primer along with a J-beta primer mix. TCRdb re-called the 5' RACE reads through MiXCR, storing one row per CDR3 protein. The sample includes approximately 770,000 distinct CDR3 sequences, 58% seen only once; the top ten take approximately 20%. Specimen: blood. These receptors came from a man between 25 and 39 years old in good health.

V gene TRBV12-3 or TRBV12-4 combines with J gene TRBJ2-7; D is perhaps TRBD1 (5 bases). The J call may be in error: the DNA end matches TRBJ2-5 better. The length of the CDR3 is 15 residues. CDR3 sequence: CASSLGGAIQETQYF. As DNA, the CDR3 is TGTGCCAGCAGTTTAGGTGGGGCCATCCAAGAGACCCAGTACTTC.

This rearrangement joins TRBV20-1 to TRBJ2-5, with a possible D match to TRBD2 (6 bases). The CDR3 totals 12 residues. Trimming took off 3 bases at V and 5 bases at J, with 10 bases between the two ends. Germline V gene data show CDR1 as DFQATT and CDR2 as SNEGSKA (reference sequence). This chain's CDR3 is CSASKGGETQYF. CDR3 coding DNA: TGCAGTGCTAGTAAAGGAGGGGAGACCCAGTACTTC.

Details on this clonotype: Possible read error: a much larger clone is one base away. V and J are TRBV11-2 and TRBJ2-7; perhaps TRBD2 as D (6 bases). Trimming took off 1 base at V and 2 bases at J, with 15 bases between the two ends. This CDR3 has 16 residues. The germline V gene has CDR1 SGHAT and CDR2 FQNNGV. The CDR3 reads CASSLGRGGGAYEQYF. The DNA for the CDR3 is TGTGCCAGCAGCTTAGGTCGGGGTGGCGGGGCCTACGAGCAGTACTTC.

This chain joins TRBV6-6 and TRBJ2-4; D is possibly TRBD2 (5 bases). The CDR3 is 11 residues long. Trimming removed 8 bases from V and 13 bases from J, with 15 bases in between. The germline gives CDR1 MNHNY, CDR2 SVGAGI (reference sequence). CDR3 region: CASAKLREQYF. CDR3 bases: TGTGCCAGCGCAAAGCTTAGGGAGCAGTACTTC.

This chain connects TRBV27 to TRBJ2-7; the match to TRBD1 covers 9 bases. Germline V gene data show CDR1 as MNHEY and CDR2 as SMNVEV (reference sequence). The CDR3 contains 16 residues. V gave up 5 bases and J gave up 8 bases; unmatched junction bases: 16. The DNA for the CDR3 is TGTGCCAGCAGTCAATCACCCGGGACAGGGACCAACAAGCAGTACTTC. Its protein product is CASSQSPGTGTNKQYF.

This clonotype was picked up a small number of times. The V and J genes are TRBV12-3 or TRBV12-4 and TRBJ2-7; no clear D gene. This CDR3 is 15 amino acids long. Trimming took off 5 bases at V and 2 bases at J, with 16 bases between the two ends. The CDR3 here is CASSPSGLRAYEQYF. Written as DNA, the CDR3 is TGTGCCAGCAGTCCTTCGGGCCTCCGTGCCTACGAGCAGTACTTC.

The rearrangement uses TRBV29-1 and TRBJ2-1; 8 positions match TRBD1. The CDR3 consists of 15 residues. The V segment lost 3 bases and the J segment 4 bases; nucleotides outside the gene matches: 8. Germline V lookup: CDR1 SQVTM, CDR2 ANQGSEA. The DNA of the CDR3 is TGCAGCGTTGAGGCCACGGGACAGGAATACAATGAGCAGTTCTTC. Translation: CSVEATGQEYNEQFF.

In this sample, this clonotype turned up many times. The chain is built from TRBV10-3 and TRBJ1-2, with D tentatively TRBD1 (6 bases). Germline V CDR1 and CDR2: ENHRY, SYGVKD. Trimming took 5 bases from V and 4 from J, leaving 14 bases between them. The CDR3 length is 14 residues. CDR3 protein: CAISKTDRRYGYTF. The CDR3 coding sequence is TGTGCCATCAGTAAAACAGACAGGCGCTATGGCTACACCTTC.

The gene calls are TRBV10-3 and TRBJ2-3; D unclear. Per germline, CDR1 ENHRY and CDR2 SYGVKD. V was cut by 7 bases and J by 4 bases, with 12 bases left in between. The CDR3 contains 13 residues. The CDR3 loop reads CAINPSRADTQYF. The CDR3 nucleotides read TGTGCCATCAACCCATCTAGAGCAGATACGCAGTATTTT.

This rearrangement joins TRBV7-2 to TRBJ2-1, with 7 bases identical to TRBD2. The germline V gene has CDR1 SGHTA and CDR2 FQGNSA. The CDR3 has 14 residues. The V segment lost 4 bases and the J segment 7 bases; nucleotides outside the gene matches: 7. CDR3 nucleotide sequence: TGTGCCAGCAGCTCCCCGACTAGCAGTAATGAGCAGTTCTTC. Translating it yields CASSSPTSSNEQFF.

A few counts support this clonotype. V is TRBV29-1 and J is TRBJ2-5; D perhaps matches TRBD1 (6 bases). The CDR3 has 13 amino acids. CDR1 is SQVTM, CDR2 ANQGSEA, per germline. Trimming cost V 6 bases and J 2 bases, with 13 bases left between them. The CDR3 DNA reads TGCAGCGTAGGACAGCGCCAACAAGAGACCCAGTACTTC. This translates into CSVGQRQQETQYF.

The chain is built from TRBV28 and TRBJ2-7; 7 bases agree with TRBD1. J gave up 0 bases and V 8 bases, and 7 bases lay outside the gene matches. The CDR3 sequence is 14 residues long. Germline CDR1 and CDR2: MDHEN and SYDVKM. The CDR3 is CASRNRGSSYEQYF. The CDR3 DNA reads TGTGCCAGCCGAAACAGGGGCAGCTCCTACGAGCAGTACTTC.

The chain uses TRBV20-1 and TRBJ2-7; D ambiguous. Deletions cut 7 bases from V and 4 bases from J, with 11 bases between. Germline loops: CDR1 DFQATT, CDR2 SNEGSKA (reference sequence). The CDR3 runs to 11 residues. The CDR3 protein is CSVTTLYEQYF. DNA of the CDR3: TGCAGTGTCACTACACTGTACGAGCAGTACTTC.

The chain couples TRBV29-1 to TRBJ1-1; D is ambiguous. V shed 7 bases and J shed 0 bases, with 15 bases lying between them. The CDR3 consists of 14 residues. Germline values: CDR1 SQVTM, CDR2 ANQGSEA. The CDR3 region has the DNA TGCAGCGGCATCATGGGGTACATGAACACTGAAGCTTTCTTT. Translating gives CSGIMGYMNTEAFF.

This chain connects TRBV6-6 to TRBJ1-4, with 8 positions matching TRBD1. There are 15 residues in the CDR3. CDR1 is MNHNY, CDR2 SVGAGI, per germline (reference sequence). J lost 4 bases, V lost 7 bases, and 8 bases had no gene match. CDR3 nucleotide sequence: TGTGCCAGCAACGAGGGGGACAGGTATAATGAAAAACTGTTTTTT. This gives the protein CASNEGDRYNEKLFF.

The rearrangement links TRBV7-9 to TRBJ1-2; possibly TRBD1 for D (5 bases). The germline V gene encodes CDR1 SEHNR and CDR2 FQNEAQ (reference sequence). There are 15 residues in the CDR3. Trimming left V 4 bases short and J 5 bases short, with 17 bases between. The DNA of the CDR3 is TGTGCCAGCAGCTCTCTCCCCCGACGGGGGTATGGCTACACCTTC. Encoded protein: CASSSLPRRGYGYTF.

The chain uses TRBV7-2 and TRBJ2-5; D not resolved. The J call is in doubt because the DNA end fits TRBJ2-7 better. CDR1 is SGHTA and CDR2 is FQGNSA in the germline V gene. The CDR3 covers 16 residues. The CDR3 sequence: CASSLRSDLVVREQYF. The CDR3 coding sequence is TGTGCCAGCAGCTTAAGGTCCGACTTAGTGGTTCGCGAGCAGTACTTC.

The count of this clonotype is one. The chain recombines TRBV2 with TRBJ1-2; TRBD1 might be the D (5 bases). The germline gives CDR1 SNHLY, CDR2 FYNNEI. The CDR3 is 13 amino acids. V shed 7 bases and J shed 3 bases, with 12 bases lying between them. CDR3 in DNA: TGTGCCAGCAAGTTCCGGGACTACTATGGCTACACCTTC. This sequence encodes CASKFRDYYGYTF.

This chain links TRBV18 with TRBJ2-5; D gene uncertain. Per the germline V gene, CDR1 is KGHSH and CDR2 is LQKENI. Trimming removed 1 base from V and 1 base from J, with 7 bases in between. The CDR3 loop spans 14 amino acids. CDR3 sequence: CASSPRLSQETQYF. Written as DNA, the CDR3 is TGTGCCAGCTCACCACGACTCAGCCAAGAGACCCAGTACTTC. The full variable domain, its missing parts supplied by reference TRBV18 and TRBJ2-5, is NAGVMQNPRHLVRRRGQEARLRCSPMKGHSHVYWYRQLPEEGLKFMVYLQKENIIDESGMPKERFSAEFPKEGPSILRIQQVVRGDSAAYFCASSPRLSQETQYFGPGTRLLVL.

The chain is built from TRBV6-6 and TRBJ2-3; D unclear. The CDR3 spans 10 residues. Germline CDR1 reads MNHNY; CDR2 reads SVGAGI (reference sequence). Trimming took off 2 bases at V and 13 bases at J, with 7 bases between the two ends. CDR3 nucleotide sequence: TGTGCCAGCAGTTACGACCGAGAGTATTTT. Translated: CASSYDREYF.

The rearrangement joins TRBV4-3 to TRBJ2-7; the match to TRBD1 covers 10 bases. V trimming: 2 bases; J trimming: 2 bases; junction bases outside the gene matches: 3. CDR1 and CDR2 (germline): LGHNA, YSLEER. The CDR3 has 15 residues. CDR3 amino acids: CASSQQGQGTYEQYF. Written as DNA, the CDR3 is TGCGCCAGCAGCCAACAGGGACAGGGGACCTACGAGCAGTACTTC.

This rearrangement joins TRBV4-1 to TRBJ2-5; perhaps D is TRBD1 or TRBD2 (5 bases each). V was cut by 1 base and J by 2 bases, with 11 bases left in between. Germline V lookup: CDR1 MGHRA, CDR2 YSYEKL. The CDR3 has 15 residues. The CDR3 sequence is CASSQAPREQETQYF. The CDR3 nucleotides are TGCGCCAGCAGCCAAGCACCCAGGGAGCAAGAGACCCAGTACTTC.

At least ten counts were recorded for this clonotype. The chain joins TRBV18 to TRBJ2-3; D call uncertain. The V end lost 8 bases, the J end lost 6 bases, and 9 bases lay between the germline ends. The CDR3 consists of 11 residues. The germline gives CDR1 KGHSH, CDR2 LQKENI. In DNA, the CDR3 is TGTGCCAGCAGCCCCGGGGATACGCAGTATTTT. This translates into CASSPGDTQYF.